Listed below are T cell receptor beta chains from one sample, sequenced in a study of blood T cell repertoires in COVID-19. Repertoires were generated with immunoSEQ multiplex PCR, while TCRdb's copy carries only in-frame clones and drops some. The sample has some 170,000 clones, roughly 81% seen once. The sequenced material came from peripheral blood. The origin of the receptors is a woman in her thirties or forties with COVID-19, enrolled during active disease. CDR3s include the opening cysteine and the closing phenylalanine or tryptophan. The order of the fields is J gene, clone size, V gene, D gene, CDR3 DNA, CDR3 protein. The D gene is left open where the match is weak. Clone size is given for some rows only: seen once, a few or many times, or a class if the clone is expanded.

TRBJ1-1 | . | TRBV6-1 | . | TGTGCCAGCAGTGGGGGCCGGGTACCTGAAGCTTTCTTT | CASSGGRVPEAFF
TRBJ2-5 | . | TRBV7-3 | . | TGTGCCAGCAGCTTAACGTATGACAGGCAGGAGACCCAGTACTTC | CASSLTYDRQETQYF
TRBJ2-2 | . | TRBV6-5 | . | TGTGCCAGCAGGGATTCGGGGGGGGAGCTGTTTTTT | CASRDSGGELFF
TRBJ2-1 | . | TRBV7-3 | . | TGTGCCAGCAGCTTAGGACTACTATCCAATGAGCAGTTCTTC | CASSLGLLSNEQFF
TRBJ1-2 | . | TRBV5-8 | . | TGTGCCAGCAGCTTGAGCAACAGTTATGGCTACACCTTC | CASSLSNSYGYTF
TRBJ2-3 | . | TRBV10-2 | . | TGCGCCAGCAGTGAGTCTTGGCAGGGTGAGGCAGATACGCAGTATTTT | CASSESWQGEADTQYF
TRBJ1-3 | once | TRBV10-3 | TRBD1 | TGTGCCGGGAAACAGGGGCTTAGCTCTGGAAACACCATATATTTT | CAGKQGLSSGNTIYF
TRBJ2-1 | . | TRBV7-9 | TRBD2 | TGTGCCAGCAGCAAAGGGACTAGCGGGATTTCCTACAATGAGCAGTTCTTC | CASSKGTSGISYNEQFF
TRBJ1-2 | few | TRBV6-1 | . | TGTGCCAGCAGTGAAGGTGGGGCCGGTTATGGCTACACCTTC | CASSEGGAGYGYTF
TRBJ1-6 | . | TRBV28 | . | TGTGCCAGCAGTTTGAGTACAGGAGGGGCTGGCAATTCACCCCTCCACTTT | CASSLSTGGAGNSPLHF
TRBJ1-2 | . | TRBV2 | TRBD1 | TGTGCCAGCAGTGAAGGGGGACAGGGGCTGATCTATGGCTACACCTTC | CASSEGGQGLIYGYTF
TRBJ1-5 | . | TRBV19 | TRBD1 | TGTGCCAGTAGTCCGGGACAGGGGGCAGGTCAGCCCCAGCATTTT | CASSPGQGAGQPQHF
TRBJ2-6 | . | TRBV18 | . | TGTGCCAGCTCACCCGTTCTCTCTGGGGCCAACGTCCTGACTTTC | CASSPVLSGANVLTF
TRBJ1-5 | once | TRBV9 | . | TGTGCCAGCAGCCCCGACATTAGCAATCAGCCCCAGCATTTT | CASSPDISNQPQHF
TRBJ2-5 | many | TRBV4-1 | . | TGCGCCAGCAGCCAAGATCAGGGGTTCGGTGTAGAGACCCAGTACTTC | CASSQDQGFGVETQYF
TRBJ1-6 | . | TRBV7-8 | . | TGTGCCAGCAGCTTAGGAGAGAGGTCCTATAATTCACCCCTCCACTTT | CASSLGERSYNSPLHF
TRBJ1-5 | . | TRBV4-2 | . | TGTGCCAGCAGCCTCCATCTAGGGGTAACTCAGCCCCAGCATTTT | CASSLHLGVTQPQHF
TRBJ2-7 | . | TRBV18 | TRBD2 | TGTGCCAGCTCATCCAGACTAGCGACATCCTACGAGCAGTACTTC | CASSSRLATSYEQYF
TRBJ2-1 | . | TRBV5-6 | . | TGTGCCAGCAGCACAGGCCAGGGAATAATCTCCTACAATGAGCAGTTCTTC | CASSTGQGIISYNEQFF
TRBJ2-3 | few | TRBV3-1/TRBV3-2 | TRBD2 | TGTGCCAGCAGGGGAGGACTAGCGGGCACAGATACGCAGTATTTT | CASRGGLAGTDTQYF
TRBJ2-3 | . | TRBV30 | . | TGTGCCTGGAGTGATTTTCGGGGAGGCACAGATACGCAGTATTTT | CAWSDFRGGTDTQYF
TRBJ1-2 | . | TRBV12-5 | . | TGTGCTAGTGGAATCTGGGACACCGACCGTAGTGGCTACACCTTC | CASGIWDTDRSGYTF
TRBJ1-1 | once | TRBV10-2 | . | TGCGCCAGCAGCGATGGACAGAAGGTTGAAGCTTTCTTT | CASSDGQKVEAFF
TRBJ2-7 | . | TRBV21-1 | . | TGTGCCAGCAGCAAAAGTAGTCTCGGGTCCCGGCCTCCCTACGAGCAGTACTTC | CASSKSSLGSRPPYEQYF
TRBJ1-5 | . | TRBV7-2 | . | TGTGCCAGCAGCTTAGAGGGCGGGGGGGGTCAGCCCCAGCATTTT | CASSLEGGGGQPQHF
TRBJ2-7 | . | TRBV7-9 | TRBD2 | TGTGCCAGCAGCCCCGGGACTAGCGGGAGAATCGAGCAGTACTTC | CASSPGTSGRIEQYF
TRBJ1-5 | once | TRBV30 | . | TGTGCCTGGAGTTCGGGAGGCAATCAGCCCCAGCATTTT | CAWSSGGNQPQHF
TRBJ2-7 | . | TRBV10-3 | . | TGTGCCATCAATCCGACAGGCCGCCTTACTGCCGAGCAGTACTTC | CAINPTGRLTAEQYF
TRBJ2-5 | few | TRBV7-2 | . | TGTGCCAGCAGCCCCTTACGGGAGACCCAGTACTTC | CASSPLRETQYF
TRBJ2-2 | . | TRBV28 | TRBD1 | TGTGCCAGCAGGGGGCCGGGACAGGCGAACACCGGGGAGCTGTTTTTT | CASRGPGQANTGELFF
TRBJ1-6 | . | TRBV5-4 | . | TGTGCCAGCAGCTTAGCAGGCGATGATTCACCCCTCCACTTT | CASSLAGDDSPLHF
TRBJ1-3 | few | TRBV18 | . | TGTGCCAGCTCACCTGAACAGGGATTCATTGGAAACACCATATATTTT | CASSPEQGFIGNTIYF
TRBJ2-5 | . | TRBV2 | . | TGTGCCAGCCAGGGCAGGATTACACAAGAGACCCAGTACTTC | CASQGRITQETQYF
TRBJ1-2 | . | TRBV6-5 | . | TGTGCCAGCAGTTACAACAGGGATGGGTATGGCTACACCTTC | CASSYNRDGYGYTF
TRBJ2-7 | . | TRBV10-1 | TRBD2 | TGCGCCAGCAGTGCATCGGCGGGAGGGTCCAACGAGCAGTACTTC | CASSASAGGSNEQYF
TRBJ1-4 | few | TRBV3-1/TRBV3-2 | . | TGTGCCAGCAGCCGACAGGTTTCGAATGAAAAACTGTTTTTT | CASSRQVSNEKLFF